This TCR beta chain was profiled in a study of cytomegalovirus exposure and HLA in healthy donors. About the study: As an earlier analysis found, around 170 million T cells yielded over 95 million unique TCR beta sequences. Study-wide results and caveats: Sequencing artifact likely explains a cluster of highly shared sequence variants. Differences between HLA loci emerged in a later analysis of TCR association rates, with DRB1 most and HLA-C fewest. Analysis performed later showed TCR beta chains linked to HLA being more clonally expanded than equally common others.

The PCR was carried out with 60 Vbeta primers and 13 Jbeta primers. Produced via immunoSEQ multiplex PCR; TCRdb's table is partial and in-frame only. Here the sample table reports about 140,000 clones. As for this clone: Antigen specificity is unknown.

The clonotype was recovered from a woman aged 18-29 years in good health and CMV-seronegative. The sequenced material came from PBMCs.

The CDR3 here is CASSLVSGRFEQYF. The CDR3 DNA is TGTGCCAGCAGCTTGGTTAGCGGGAGGTTCGAGCAGTACTTC. The rearrangement joins TRBV5-4 to TRBJ2-7; TRBD2 matches at 10 bases. The CDR3 totals 14 residues. The junction had 3 bases not matched to a gene; V was cut back by 0 bases and J by 6 bases. CDR1 is SGHNT, CDR2 YYREEE, per germline (reference sequence).